This T cell receptor beta chain came from a study of cytomegalovirus exposure and HLA in healthy donors (dated by TCRdb to about 2017). General notes on the study: According to an earlier analysis of 450 to 650 of the donors, roughly 180 million T cells yielded 117 million unique TCR beta sequences and about 300 Gb of sequence data. Genome-wide SNP genotypes for about 65% of the roughly 670 donors were used in a later genetic analysis, which treated that subset as a discovery cohort. The study combined high-throughput TCR immunosequencing, statistical association of individual TCRs with disease status, and machine learning to predict cytomegalovirus infection status. Donor age, sex, ethnicity and CMV serostatus were compiled alongside the repertoire data. To study patterns of TCR occurrence, a later analysis re-analyzed previously published TCR beta repertoires from 700 or so donors and added high-resolution HLA genotyping. Along with the approximately 700-subject first cohort, a separate validation cohort of about 110 different subjects was used. HLA typing covered class I and class II loci at four-digit resolution. Among roughly 400 genotyped donors of the cohort, an average of about 240,000 unique TCR beta nucleotide sequences were sequenced per donor, roughly 20% of them non-productive. Because of strong linkage in the cohort, roughly five DR-DQ haplotypes were treated as single units for association and clustering. The later analysis used no new phenotypic data to find candidate immune exposures, relying instead on TCR beta sequences and their occurrence across donors. An early release covering about 600 HLA-typed donors comprised about 300 gigabases of sequencing data and some 79 million unique TCR sequences. The genetic ancestry cluster associated with self-reported Caucasian donors included around four fifths of the 300 to 400 genotyped donors. All discovery cohort repertoires had been generated on a single sequencing platform. The study aimed to test whether signatures of past pathogen exposure could be identified by cataloging public T cell receptors. An earlier analysis of a few hundred of the donors applied high-throughput TCR beta sequencing to assess whether each TCR beta V gene segment acted as functional or pseudogenic. The study profiled the T cell repertoires of 500 to 800 subjects by immunosequencing and related them to cytomegalovirus serostatus. The number of typed donors differed by locus: about 620-640 for A, B, C, DRB1 and DQB1; approximately 530 for DQA1; around 580 for DPA1; and about 470 for DPB1. Study-wide conclusions, independent of this receptor: For the cohort, immune exposure information was limited to CMV serostatus. In a later analysis, several top co-occurrence clusters were reported to appear linked to parvovirus B19, influenza, CMV and Epstein-Barr virus. According to a later analysis, most CMV-associated TCR beta chains appeared to be HLA-restricted, and the HLA associations seemed to be driven largely by CMV exposure. Linkage disequilibrium might explain the correlated functional status among segregating V segments, but an unknown experimental factor could not be ruled out. Roughly 15 rarely observed V segments, including chromosome 9 orphons, were excluded from the earlier analysis of about 610 of the donors because counts were too low. HLA typing was unavailable for some donors at each locus, so association tests used only the typed subset. In a later genetic analysis, a missense DCLRE1C variant was associated with V-gene and J-gene trimming of TCR beta chains, and the association was replicated in an independent cohort. When HLA alleles, especially DR and DQ, strongly co-occurred, TCR associations were difficult to assign to individual alleles. A later genetic analysis reported fewer N-insertions in productive TCRs among donors in an Asian-associated ancestry cluster than the roughly 720-donor mean. Sequencing depth was assumed to be roughly uniform across donors in the presence/absence analyses, though that assumption may not hold. A further reported finding was that TCR beta sequences accurately predicted the HLA-A and HLA-B alleles for most subjects in the first cohort. An earlier analysis of 587 of the donors showed that most TCR beta V segments appeared in productive rearrangements either about 87% or about 30% of the time, which broadly matched IMGT annotations. A later analysis found that HLA-associated TCR beta chains were more clonally expanded and had lower generation probabilities than equally common non-associated chains. Most TCR sequences were seen in very few donors, while some public TCRs were found in many individuals. A few of the identified cytomegalovirus-associated TCR beta chains were confirmed in vitro to be specific for cytomegalovirus antigens. According to the authors, the approach could potentially be generalized to other disease states and immunological phenotypes. This cohort had only TCR beta chains sequenced, and the lack of alpha or paired-chain data limited which features could be detected. In a later analysis, some 18,000 TCR beta sequences were associated with specific HLA alleles at a false discovery rate of 0.05. In both the original and validation cohorts, the classifier was reported to diagnose cytomegalovirus status with high specificity and sensitivity. According to a later analysis, TCR association rates differed among HLA loci, with DRB1 alleles showing the most associated TCRs and HLA-C alleles showing the fewest. Some IMGT-functional V segments, including TRBV6-2 and TRBV6-3, could not be told apart with the 87-base-pair reads, so those segments were excluded. The study gave a list of 150 to 200 TCR beta chains associated with cytomegalovirus. A cluster of highly shared sequence variants was judged likely to represent a technical artifact of the sequencing pipeline.

Library construction relied on the immunoSEQ multiplex PCR assay. The multiplex PCR relied on a mix of 60 forward primers for TCR Vbeta segments and 13 reverse primers for TCR Jbeta segments. Amplification of the CDR3 region of rearranged TCR beta genes was performed with a multiplex PCR assay on genomic DNA. Amplified TCR beta libraries were sequenced as 87-base-pair reads on the Illumina HiSeq System. In the source study's methods: Across the 500 to 700 repertoires, a later analysis counted tens of millions of unique TCR beta chains, approximately 12 million of which were shared by at least two donors. To remove PCR and sequencing errors, raw reads were error-corrected and collapsed into unique sequences using a nearest-neighbor algorithm that merged closely related sequences. V, D and J gene segments were assigned by aligning CDR3 sequences to IMGT reference sequences. For a sequence to be retained, at least a six-nucleotide match to both a V gene segment and a J gene segment was required. A rearrangement counted as productive if the CDR3 had no stop codons and remained in frame with V and J, and every other rearrangement counted as non-productive. Following IMGT convention, CDR3 was defined as the stretch from the second conserved V-encoded cysteine up to the conserved J-encoded phenylalanine. The earlier analysis of 450 to 750 of the donors excluded any sequence lacking an unambiguous match to a single V gene segment. An earlier analysis of 587 of the donors classified V segments as functional when productive rearrangements were above 56.7% and as segregating when the standard deviation between donors was above 5%. To diagnose cytomegalovirus status from the catalog of TCR beta chain sequences, a statistical classification framework was built. In a later analysis, TCR nucleotide sequences were compared against IMGT/GENE-DB human TR gene sequences so that V and J genes could be assigned. A later analysis assigned CDR3 sequences and most-parsimonious VDJ recombination scenarios with the TCRdist pipeline. In a later analysis, every TCR beta chain was defined by the combination of its CDR3 amino acid sequence and its V-gene family, and reads without a unique V-gene family were dropped. As a way to deal with suspected cross-contamination and a sequencing artifact, a later analysis dropped 450 to 600 nucleotide sequences that were highly shared and had low generation probability. In a later analysis, a clonal expansion index was calculated for each public chain from normalized within-repertoire ranks of inferred template counts. Generation probabilities in a later analysis came from a VDJ recombination model fitted to out-of-frame rearrangements, and those results were checked against IGoR. In a later analysis, hypergeometric tests were used to score TCR-TCR, TCR-HLA and TCR-CMV co-occurrence, with a repertoire-size bias correction applied to TCR pairs. False discovery rates were estimated in a later analysis by permuting HLA or CMV assignments 20 times. In a later analysis, co-occurring TCRs were grouped with DBSCAN, and TCRdist sequence similarity was added when clustering was performed within HLA-allele-positive subsets. Co-occurrence clustering excluded repertoires with fewer than 30,000 or more than 120,000 public chains, plus five with anomalous nucleotide sharing. This is the immuneACCESS table as TCRdb keeps it, with only in-frame sequences that have V and J called. A part of the clones is gone; compared with another copy, unresolved V genes explain less than half, and the rest is unexplained. That table gives V, J and clone size, and the DNA gave D and trimming. Here the sample has tens of thousands of clones; around 80% occur a single time. 9% to 14% of the sample belongs to the ten largest clones.

From the cysteine through the phenylalanine, the CDR3 covers 15 amino acids. The read is trimmed to its CDR3 DNA, 45 bases read in frame from base 1. CDR1 and CDR2 are read off the germline V gene (reference sequence) as SEHNR and FQNEAQ. A distance of 13 bases separates the germline ends of V and J, which lose 6 bases and 0 bases respectively. In total, 500 to 700 healthy bone marrow donors made up the cohort. All cohort members were sampled while nominally healthy, although unrecorded immune exposures were likely present. The donor tested CMV seropositive and was one of the 289 seropositive cohort members. A peripheral blood sample was collected from each donor, and TCR beta sequencing was performed on peripheral blood mononuclear cells. The Qiagen DNeasy Blood Extraction Kit was used to extract genomic DNA from the blood cell samples. The sample holds a few counts of this clone. No antigen is known for it. Base quality data are lacking; no much larger clone is found one base away.

Sequences were obtained from PBMCs. Here the chain combines TRBV7-9 and TRBJ2-3; the D gene remains uncertain. The TCR originated in a male donor in good health and CMV-seropositive. The DNA is as follows: TGTGCCAGCAGAAAAACGGTACTAAGCACAGATACGCAGTATTTT. Its amino acids are CASRKTVLSTDTQYF.